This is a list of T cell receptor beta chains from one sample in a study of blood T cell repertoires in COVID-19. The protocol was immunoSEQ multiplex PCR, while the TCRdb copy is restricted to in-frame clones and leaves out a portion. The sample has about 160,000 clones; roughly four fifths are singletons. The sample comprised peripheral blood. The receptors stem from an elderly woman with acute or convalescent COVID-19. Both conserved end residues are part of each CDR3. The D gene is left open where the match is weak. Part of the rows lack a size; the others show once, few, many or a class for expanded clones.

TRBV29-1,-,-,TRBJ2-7,CSAGGRDGAAYEQYF,TGCAGCGCCGGGGGACGGGACGGCGCGGCCTACGAGCAGTACTTC
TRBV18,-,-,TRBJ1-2,CASSPQFGGGGYTF,TGTGCCAGCTCACCTCAGTTCGGGGGAGGCGGCTACACCTTC
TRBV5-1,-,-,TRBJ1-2,CASSLDGTTGYGYTF,TGCGCCAGCAGCTTGGATGGGACAACTGGCTATGGCTACACCTTC
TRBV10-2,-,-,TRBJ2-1,CASMRTALYNEQFF,TGCGCCAGCATGAGGACTGCCCTCTACAATGAGCAGTTCTTC
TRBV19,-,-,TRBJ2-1,CASSRDTLLSYNEQFF,TGTGCCAGTAGCCGGGACACTTTACTATCCTACAATGAGCAGTTCTTC
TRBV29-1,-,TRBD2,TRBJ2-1,CSVHLAGGPGNEQFF,TGCAGCGTTCACCTAGCGGGAGGGCCGGGCAATGAGCAGTTCTTC
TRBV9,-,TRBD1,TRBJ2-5,CASSVGTGTQETQYF,TGTGCCAGCAGCGTAGGGACAGGGACCCAAGAGACCCAGTACTTC
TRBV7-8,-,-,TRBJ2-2,CASSLGFGAGNTGELFF,TGTGCCAGCAGCTTAGGCTTTGGAGCGGGGAACACCGGGGAGCTGTTTTTT
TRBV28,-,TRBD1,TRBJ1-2,CASSPTRGQIRNYGYTF,TGTGCCAGCAGTCCCACCCGGGGACAGATACGTAACTATGGCTACACCTTC
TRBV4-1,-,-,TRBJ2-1,CASSQDLGQGLHNEQFF,TGCGCCAGCAGCCAAGATCTGGGGCAGGGGTTACACAATGAGCAGTTCTTC
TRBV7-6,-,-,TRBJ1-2,CASSLERGYGYTF,TGTGCCAGCAGCTTAGAAAGGGGGTACGGCTACACCTTC
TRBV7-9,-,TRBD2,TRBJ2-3,CASSLRTSGSTDTQYF,TGTGCCAGCAGCTTGCGGACTAGCGGGAGTACAGATACGCAGTATTTT
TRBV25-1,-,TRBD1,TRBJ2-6,CASSRDRGLSTGANVLTF,TGTGCCAGCAGCCGGGACAGGGGGCTATCGACTGGGGCCAACGTCCTGACTTTC
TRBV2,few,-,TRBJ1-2,CASRPTGNYGYTF,TGTGCCAGCAGACCTACAGGGAACTATGGCTACACCTTC
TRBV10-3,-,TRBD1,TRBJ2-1,CAISDPDRGSNEQFF,TGTGCCATCAGTGACCCGGACAGGGGGTCAAATGAGCAGTTCTTC
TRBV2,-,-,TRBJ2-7,CASSLLGGGQLYEQYF,TGTGCCAGCAGCCTTCTGGGGGGAGGACAACTCTACGAGCAGTACTTC
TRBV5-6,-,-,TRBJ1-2,CASSLWQNYGYTF,TGTGCCAGCAGCTTGTGGCAGAACTATGGCTACACCTTC
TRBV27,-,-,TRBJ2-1,CASSFIQGRNNEQFF,TGTGCCAGCAGTTTTATCCAGGGGCGAAACAATGAGCAGTTCTTC
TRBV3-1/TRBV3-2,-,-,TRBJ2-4,CASSQESVAEEDPAKNIQYF,TGTGCCAGCAGCCAAGAGAGTGTGGCCGAGGAAGACCCAGCCAAAAACATTCAGTACTTC
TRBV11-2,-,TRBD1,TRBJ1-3,CASSPGQGASRSGNTIYF,TGTGCCAGCAGCCCGGGACAGGGGGCATCACGCTCTGGAAACACCATATATTTT